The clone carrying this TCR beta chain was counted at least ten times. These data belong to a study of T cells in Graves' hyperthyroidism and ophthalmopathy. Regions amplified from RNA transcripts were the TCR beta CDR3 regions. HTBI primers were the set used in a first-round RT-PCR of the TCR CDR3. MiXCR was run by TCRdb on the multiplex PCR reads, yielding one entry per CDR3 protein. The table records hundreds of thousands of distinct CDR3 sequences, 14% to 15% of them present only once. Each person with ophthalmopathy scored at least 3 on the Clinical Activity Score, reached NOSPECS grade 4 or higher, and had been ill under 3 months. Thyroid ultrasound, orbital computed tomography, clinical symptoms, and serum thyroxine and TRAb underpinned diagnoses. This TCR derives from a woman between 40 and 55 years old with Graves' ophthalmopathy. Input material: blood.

In nucleotides, the CDR3 is TGTGCCAGTAGTATAGTCCTGGGACAGGGGGGAAACTATGGCTACACCTTC. Translation gives CASSIVLGQGGNYGYTF. This chain links TRBV19 with TRBJ1-2; 11 bases align to TRBD1. The CDR3 sequence is 17 residues long. CDR1 LNHDA and CDR2 SQIVND come from the germline V gene (reference sequence). Trimming cost V 1 base and J 2 bases; bases outside gene matches: 6.